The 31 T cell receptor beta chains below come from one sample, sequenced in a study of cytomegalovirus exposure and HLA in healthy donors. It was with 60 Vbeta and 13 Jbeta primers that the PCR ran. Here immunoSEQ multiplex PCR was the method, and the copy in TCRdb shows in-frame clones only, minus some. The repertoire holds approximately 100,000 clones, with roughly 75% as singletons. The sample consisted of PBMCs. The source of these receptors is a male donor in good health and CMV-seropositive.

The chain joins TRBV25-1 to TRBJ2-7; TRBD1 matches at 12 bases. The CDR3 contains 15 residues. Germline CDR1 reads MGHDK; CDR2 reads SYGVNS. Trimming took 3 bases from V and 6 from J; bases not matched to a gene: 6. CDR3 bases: TGTGCCAGCAGTGACCTCGGGACAGGGGGCGGCGAGCAGTACTTC. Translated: CASSDLGTGGGEQYF.

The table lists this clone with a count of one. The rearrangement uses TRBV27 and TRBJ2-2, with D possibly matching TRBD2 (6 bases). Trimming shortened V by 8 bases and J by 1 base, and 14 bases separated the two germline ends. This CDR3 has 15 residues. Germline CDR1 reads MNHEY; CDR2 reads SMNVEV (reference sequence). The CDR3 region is CASAPLALNTGELFF. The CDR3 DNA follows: TGTGCCAGCGCCCCACTAGCTTTGAACACCGGGGAGCTGTTTTTT.

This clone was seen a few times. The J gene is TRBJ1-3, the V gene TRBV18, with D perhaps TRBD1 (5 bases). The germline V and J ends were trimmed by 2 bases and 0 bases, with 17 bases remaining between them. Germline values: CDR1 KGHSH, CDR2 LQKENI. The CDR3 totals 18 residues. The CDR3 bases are TGTGCCAGCTCACCAAGGGGAAAAAAGGATTACTCTGGAAACACCATATATTTT. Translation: CASSPRGKKDYSGNTIYF.

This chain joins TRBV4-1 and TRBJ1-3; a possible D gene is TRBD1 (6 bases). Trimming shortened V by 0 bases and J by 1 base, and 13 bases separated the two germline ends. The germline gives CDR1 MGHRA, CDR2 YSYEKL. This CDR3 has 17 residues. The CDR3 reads CASSQETPRGSGNTIYF. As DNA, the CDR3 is TGCGCCAGCAGCCAAGAGACACCAAGGGGGTCTGGAAACACCATATATTTT.

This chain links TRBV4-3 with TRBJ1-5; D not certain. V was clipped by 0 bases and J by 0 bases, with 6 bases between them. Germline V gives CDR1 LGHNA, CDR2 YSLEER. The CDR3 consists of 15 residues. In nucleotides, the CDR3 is TGCGCCAGCAGCCAAGACAGAAATAGCAATCAGCCCCAGCATTTT. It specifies CASSQDRNSNQPQHF.

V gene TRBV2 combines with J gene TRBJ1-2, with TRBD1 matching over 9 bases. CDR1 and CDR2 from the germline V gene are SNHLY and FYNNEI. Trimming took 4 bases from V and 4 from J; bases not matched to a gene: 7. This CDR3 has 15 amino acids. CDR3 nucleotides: TGTGCCAGCAGTGCTCTGAGGACAGGGGCCTATGGCTACACCTTC. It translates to CASSALRTGAYGYTF. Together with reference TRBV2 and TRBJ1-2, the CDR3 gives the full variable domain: EPEVTQTPSHQVTQMGQEVILRCVPISNHLYFYWYRQILGQKVEFLVSFYNNEISEKSEIFDDQFSVERPDGSNFTLKIRSTKLEDSAMYFCASSALRTGAYGYTFGSGTRLTVV.

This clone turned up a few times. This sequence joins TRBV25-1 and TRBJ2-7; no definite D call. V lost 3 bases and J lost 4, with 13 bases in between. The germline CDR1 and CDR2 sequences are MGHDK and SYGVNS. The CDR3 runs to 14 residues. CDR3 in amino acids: CASSDSRSRYEQYF. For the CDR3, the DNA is TGTGCCAGCAGTGATTCGAGGTCTCGTTACGAGCAGTACTTC.

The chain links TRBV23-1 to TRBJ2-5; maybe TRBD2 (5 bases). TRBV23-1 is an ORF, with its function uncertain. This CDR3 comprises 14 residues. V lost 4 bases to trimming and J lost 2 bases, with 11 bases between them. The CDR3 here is CASSRGRRQETQYF. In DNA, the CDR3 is TGCGCCAGCAGTCGAGGGAGAAGACAAGAGACCCAGTACTTC.

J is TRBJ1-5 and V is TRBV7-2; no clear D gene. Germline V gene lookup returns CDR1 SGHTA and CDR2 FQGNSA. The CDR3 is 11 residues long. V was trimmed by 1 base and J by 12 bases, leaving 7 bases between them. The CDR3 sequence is CASSLGRDQHF. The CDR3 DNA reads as TGTGCCAGCAGCTTAGGCCGGGACCAGCATTTT.

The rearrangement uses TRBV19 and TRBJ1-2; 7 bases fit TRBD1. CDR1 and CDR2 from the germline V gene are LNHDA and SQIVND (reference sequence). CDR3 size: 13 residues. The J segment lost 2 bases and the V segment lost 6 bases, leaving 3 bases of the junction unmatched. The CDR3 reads CASSMTGNYGYTF. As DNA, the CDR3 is TGTGCCAGTAGCATGACAGGGAACTATGGCTACACCTTC.

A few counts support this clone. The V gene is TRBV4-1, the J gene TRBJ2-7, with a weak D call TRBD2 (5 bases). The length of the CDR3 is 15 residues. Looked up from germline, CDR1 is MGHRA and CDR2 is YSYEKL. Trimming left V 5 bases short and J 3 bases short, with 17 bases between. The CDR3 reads CASSITAEGLYEQYF. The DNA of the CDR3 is TGCGCCAGCAGCATCACAGCCGAGGGCCTCTACGAGCAGTACTTC.

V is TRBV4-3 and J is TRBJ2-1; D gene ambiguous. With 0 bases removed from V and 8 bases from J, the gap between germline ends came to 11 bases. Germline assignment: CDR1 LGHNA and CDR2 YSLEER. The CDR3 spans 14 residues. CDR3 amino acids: CASSQDMELDEQFF. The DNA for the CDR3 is TGCGCCAGCAGCCAAGATATGGAGCTCGATGAGCAGTTCTTC.

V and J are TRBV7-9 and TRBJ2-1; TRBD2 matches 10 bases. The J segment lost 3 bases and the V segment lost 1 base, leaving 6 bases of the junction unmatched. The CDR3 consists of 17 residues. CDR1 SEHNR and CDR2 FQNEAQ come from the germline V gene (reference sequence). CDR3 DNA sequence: TGTGCCAGCAGCTTAGGGAGCCTAGCGGGGGACTACAATGAGCAGTTCTTC. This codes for CASSLGSLAGDYNEQFF.

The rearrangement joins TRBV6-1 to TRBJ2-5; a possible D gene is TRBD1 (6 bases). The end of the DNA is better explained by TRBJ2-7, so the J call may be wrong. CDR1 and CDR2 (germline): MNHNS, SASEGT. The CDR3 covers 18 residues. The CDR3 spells CASSERKGLTGNFYEQYF. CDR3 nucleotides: TGTGCCAGCAGTGAAAGAAAGGGGTTAACAGGGAATTTCTACGAGCAGTACTTC.

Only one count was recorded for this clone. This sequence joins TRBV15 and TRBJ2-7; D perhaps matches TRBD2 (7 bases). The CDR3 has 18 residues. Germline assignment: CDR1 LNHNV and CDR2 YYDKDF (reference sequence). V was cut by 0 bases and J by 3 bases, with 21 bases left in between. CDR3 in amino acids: CATSRDPVGGRIGYEQYF. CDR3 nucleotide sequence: TGTGCCACCAGCAGAGATCCAGTCGGGGGGCGAATCGGCTACGAGCAGTACTTC.

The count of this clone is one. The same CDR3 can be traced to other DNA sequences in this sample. The CDR3 reads CASSDSIGGADTQYF. CDR3 in DNA: TGTGCCAGCAGTGACTCGATCGGGGGTGCGGATACGCAGTATTTT. The chain carries TRBV6-4 and TRBJ2-3; possibly TRBD2 for D (6 bases). The CDR3 is 15 residues long. Deletions cut 0 bases from V and 6 bases from J, with 13 bases between. CDR1 MRHNA and CDR2 SNTAGT come from the germline V gene.

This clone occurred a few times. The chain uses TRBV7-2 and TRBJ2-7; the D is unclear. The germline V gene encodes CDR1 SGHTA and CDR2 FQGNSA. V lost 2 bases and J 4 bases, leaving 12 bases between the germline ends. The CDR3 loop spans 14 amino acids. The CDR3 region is CASSLPTTLYEQYF. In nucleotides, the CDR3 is TGTGCCAGCAGCTTACCAACTACTCTTTACGAGCAGTACTTC.

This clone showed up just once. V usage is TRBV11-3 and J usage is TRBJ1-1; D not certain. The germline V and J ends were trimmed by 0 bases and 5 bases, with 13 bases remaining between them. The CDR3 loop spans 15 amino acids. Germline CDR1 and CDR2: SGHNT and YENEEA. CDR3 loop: CASSLDRRRRTEAFF. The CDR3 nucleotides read TGTGCCAGCAGCTTAGATAGGAGGAGGAGAACTGAAGCTTTCTTT.

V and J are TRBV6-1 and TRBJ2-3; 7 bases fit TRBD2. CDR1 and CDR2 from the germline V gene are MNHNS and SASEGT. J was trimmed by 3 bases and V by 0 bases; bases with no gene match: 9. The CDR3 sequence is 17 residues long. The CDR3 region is CASSEAVPGGGTDTQYF. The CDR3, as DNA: TGTGCCAGCAGTGAAGCGGTCCCGGGGGGAGGGACAGATACGCAGTATTTT.

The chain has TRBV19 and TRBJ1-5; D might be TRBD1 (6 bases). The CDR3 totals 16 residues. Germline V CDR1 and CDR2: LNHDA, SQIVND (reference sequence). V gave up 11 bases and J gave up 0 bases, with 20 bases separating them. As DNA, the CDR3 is TGTGCCTCGGCCTGGACAGAGTTATATAGCAATCAGCCCCAGCATTTT. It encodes CASAWTELYSNQPQHF.

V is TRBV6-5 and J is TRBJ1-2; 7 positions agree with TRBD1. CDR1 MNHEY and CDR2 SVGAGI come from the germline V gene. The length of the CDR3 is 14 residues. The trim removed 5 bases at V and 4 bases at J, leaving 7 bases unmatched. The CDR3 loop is CASSPPGGRYGYTF. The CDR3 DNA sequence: TGTGCCAGCAGTCCCCCAGGGGGACGCTATGGCTACACCTTC.

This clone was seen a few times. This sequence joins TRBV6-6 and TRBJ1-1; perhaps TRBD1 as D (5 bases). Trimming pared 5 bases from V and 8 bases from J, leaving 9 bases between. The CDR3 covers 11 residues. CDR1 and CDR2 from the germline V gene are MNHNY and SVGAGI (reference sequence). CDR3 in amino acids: CASSPRTEAFF. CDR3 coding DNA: TGTGCCAGCAGTCCCCGGACAGAAGCTTTCTTT.

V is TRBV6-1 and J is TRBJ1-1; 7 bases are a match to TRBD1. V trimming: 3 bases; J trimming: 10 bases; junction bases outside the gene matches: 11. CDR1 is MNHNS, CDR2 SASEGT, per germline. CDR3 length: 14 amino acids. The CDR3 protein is CASSDLSRGKVAFF. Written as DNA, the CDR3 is TGTGCCAGCAGTGATCTCTCCAGGGGGAAGGTAGCTTTCTTT.

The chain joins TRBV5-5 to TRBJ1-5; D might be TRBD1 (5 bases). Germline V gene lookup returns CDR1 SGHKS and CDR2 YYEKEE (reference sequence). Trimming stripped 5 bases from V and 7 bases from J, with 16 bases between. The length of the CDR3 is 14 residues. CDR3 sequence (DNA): TGTGCCAGCAGATTTCGGCCGGAGGGGCAGCCCCAGCATTTT. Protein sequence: CASRFRPEGQPQHF.

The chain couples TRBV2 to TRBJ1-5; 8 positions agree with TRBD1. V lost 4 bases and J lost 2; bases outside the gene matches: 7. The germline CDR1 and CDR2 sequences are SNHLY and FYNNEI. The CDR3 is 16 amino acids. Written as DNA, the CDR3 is TGTGCCAGCAGTGGGGCAGGGGGCAGGGGCAATCAGCCCCAGCATTTT. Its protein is CASSGAGGRGNQPQHF.

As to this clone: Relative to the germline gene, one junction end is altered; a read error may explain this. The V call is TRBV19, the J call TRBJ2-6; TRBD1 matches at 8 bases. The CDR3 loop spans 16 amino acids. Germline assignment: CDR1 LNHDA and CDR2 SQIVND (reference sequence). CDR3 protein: CASSRIQGAGANVLTF. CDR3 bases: TGTGCCAGCAGTAGAATACAGGGGGCTGGGGCCAACGTCCTGACTTTC.

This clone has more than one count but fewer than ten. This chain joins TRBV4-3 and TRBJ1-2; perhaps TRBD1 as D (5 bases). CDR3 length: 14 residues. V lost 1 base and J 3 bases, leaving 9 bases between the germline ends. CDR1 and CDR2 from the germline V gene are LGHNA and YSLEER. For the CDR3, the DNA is TGCGCCAGCAGCCAAGTGCGCAGGGACTATGGCTACACCTTC. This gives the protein CASSQVRRDYGYTF.

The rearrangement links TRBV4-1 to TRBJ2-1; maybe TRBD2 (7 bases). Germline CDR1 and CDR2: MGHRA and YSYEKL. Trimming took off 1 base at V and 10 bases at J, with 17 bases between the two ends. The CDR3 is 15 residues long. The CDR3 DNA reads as TGCGCCAGCAGCCAAGTCCCTTCGGGGGGCTGCGAGCAGTTCTTC. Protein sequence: CASSQVPSGGCEQFF.

CDR3 sequence reads: CASSVVPGGGGNTIYF. The CDR3 DNA sequence: TGTGCCAGCAGCGTAGTTCCAGGGGGTGGTGGAAACACCATATATTTT. The chain links TRBV9 to TRBJ1-3, with 7 bases aligning to TRBD1. The CDR3 runs to 16 residues. Losses at the gene ends were 0 bases for V and 3 bases for J; bases not matched to a gene: 6. The germline gives CDR1 SGDLS, CDR2 YYNGEE.

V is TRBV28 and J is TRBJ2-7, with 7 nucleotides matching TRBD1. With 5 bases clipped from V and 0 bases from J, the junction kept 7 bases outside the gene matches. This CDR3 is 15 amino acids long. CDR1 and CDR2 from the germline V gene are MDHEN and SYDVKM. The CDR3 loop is CASSERTGRSYEQYF. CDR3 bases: TGTGCCAGCAGTGAGAGGACAGGACGCTCCTACGAGCAGTACTTC. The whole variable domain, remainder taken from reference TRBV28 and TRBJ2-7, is DVKVTQSSRYLVKRTGEKVFLECVQDMDHENMFWYRQDPGLGLRLIYFSYDVKMKEKGDIPEGYSVSREKKERFSLILESASTNQTSMYLCASSERTGRSYEQYFGPGTRLTVT.

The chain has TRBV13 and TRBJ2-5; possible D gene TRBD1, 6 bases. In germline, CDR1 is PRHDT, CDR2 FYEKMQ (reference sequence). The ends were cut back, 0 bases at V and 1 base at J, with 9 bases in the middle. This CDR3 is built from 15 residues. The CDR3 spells CASSLGGAGQETQYF. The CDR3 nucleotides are TGTGCCAGCAGCTTAGGGGGGGCTGGCCAAGAGACCCAGTACTTC.